Below are 5 T cell receptor beta chains sequenced from a single sample in a study of T cells in women clearing cervical HPV infection. Some clones are missing from TCRdb's copy, which holds only in-frame ones; the method was immunoSEQ multiplex PCR. The sample data list some 14,000 clones. The sequenced sample consisted of blood buffy coat. The receptors were sampled from a woman aged 18 to 75 with a cervical HPV16 infection that either progressed to CIN3+ or cleared (not recorded which).

Comments on this clone: The read is 3 residues too short to cover the CDR3 end, so that end is filled in from the germline J gene. The chain uses TRBV6-2 or TRBV6-3 and TRBJ2-3; maybe TRBD1 (5 bases). The CDR3 length is 15 residues. Germline values: CDR1 MNHEY, CDR2 SVGEGT. CDR3 residues: CASSWLAGNNQPQYF. The covered CDR3 bases are TGTGCCAGCAGTTGGTTGGCAGGGAACAATCAGCCG.

For this clone: The DNA ends 3 residues before the CDR3 does, and the rest of the CDR3 is filled in from the germline J gene. The chain has TRBV19 and TRBJ2-2, with a weak D call TRBD2 (5 bases). The CDR3 has 15 residues. Germline V gene lookup returns CDR1 LNHDA and CDR2 SQIVND (reference sequence). The part of the CDR3 DNA that was read is TGTGCCAGTAGGCGGACGCGGGCAACTAATGAAAAG. It translates to CASRRTRATNEK. The whole CDR3 sequence is CASRRTRATNEKLFF.

As for this clone: The read is 3 residues too short to cover the CDR3 end, so that end is filled in from the germline J gene. The chain couples TRBV5-1 to TRBJ2-3; 8 bases are shared with TRBD2. The CDR3 extends over 16 amino acids. In germline, CDR1 is SGHRS, CDR2 YFSETQ. The chain's CDR3 is CASSLSGGPAWETQYF. The sequenced part of the CDR3 DNA is TGCGCCAGCAGCTTAAGCGGGGGACCCGCTTGGGAGACG.

The sequenced CDR3 bases are TGTGCCAGCAGCTTACGTCGAGAGACC. This codes for CASSLRRET. The complete CDR3 protein is CASSLRRETQYF. J is TRBJ2-5 and V is TRBV13; the D is unclear. Read coverage stops 3 residues before the CDR3 terminus; the germline J gene supplies the remainder. The germline V gene encodes CDR1 PRHDT and CDR2 FYEKMQ (reference sequence). Deletions cut 2 bases from V and 4 bases from J, with 5 bases between. There are 12 residues in the CDR3.

As regards this clone: The CDR3 extends 3 residues past the end of the read, so its final part is completed from the germline J gene. The chain combines TRBV19 with TRBJ1-2; 11 bases map to TRBD1. The CDR3 is 17 amino acids. CDR1 and CDR2 from the germline V gene are LNHDA and SQIVND (reference sequence). The CDR3 protein is CASRGQGAIGAYNDYTF. The DNA read from the CDR3 is TGTGCCAGTAGAGGACAGGGGGCTATAGGGGCCTACAATGAC.